This T cell receptor beta chain was documented in a study of CD8 T cells in ankylosing spondylitis. A note on this clonotype: Antigen unknown.

Points from the study as a whole: There was a TCR beta motif, made of fewer than 10 highly homologous variants, that appeared characteristic of ankylosing spondylitis blood. Within matched ankylosing spondylitis synovial fluid, disease-linked clones were reportedly significantly enriched.

TCRdb reprocessed the 5' RACE reads via MiXCR and lists one record per CDR3 protein. Altogether 15,000 to 20,000 distinct CDR3 sequences are present, roughly 8.2% being singletons, with the ten largest covering around 37%. Trimming took 3 bases from V and 4 from J, leaving 7 bases between them. This CDR3 is built from 11 residues. Looked up from germline, CDR1 is DFQATT and CDR2 is SNEGSKA (reference sequence). This clonotype was sampled from a male donor with ankylosing spondylitis or in good health (not recorded which). The sequenced sample was blood. The V call is TRBV20-1, the J call TRBJ2-7, with unresolved D. For the CDR3, the DNA is TGCAGTGCTAGGTATATTTACGAGCAGTACGTC. Translating gives CSARYIYEQYV.